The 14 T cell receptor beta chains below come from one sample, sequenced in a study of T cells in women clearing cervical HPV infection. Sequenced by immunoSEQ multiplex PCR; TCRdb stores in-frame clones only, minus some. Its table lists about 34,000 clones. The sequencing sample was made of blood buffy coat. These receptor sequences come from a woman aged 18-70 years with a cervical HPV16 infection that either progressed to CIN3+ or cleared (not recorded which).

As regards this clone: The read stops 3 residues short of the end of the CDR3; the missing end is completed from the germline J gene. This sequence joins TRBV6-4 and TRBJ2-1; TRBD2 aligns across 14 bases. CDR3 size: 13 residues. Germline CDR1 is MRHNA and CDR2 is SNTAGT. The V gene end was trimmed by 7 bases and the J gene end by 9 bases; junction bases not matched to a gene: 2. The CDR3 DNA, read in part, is TGTGCCAGCACCGGACTAGCGGGAGGTGAG. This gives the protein CASTGLAGGE. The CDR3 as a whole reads CASTGLAGGEQFF.

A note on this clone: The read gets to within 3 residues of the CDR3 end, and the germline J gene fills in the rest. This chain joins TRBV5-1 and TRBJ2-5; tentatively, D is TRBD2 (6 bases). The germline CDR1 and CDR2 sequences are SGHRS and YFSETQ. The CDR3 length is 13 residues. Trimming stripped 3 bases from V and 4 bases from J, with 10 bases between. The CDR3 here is CASSYGTSETQYF. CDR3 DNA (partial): TGCGCCAGCAGCTACGGGACTTCAGAGACC.

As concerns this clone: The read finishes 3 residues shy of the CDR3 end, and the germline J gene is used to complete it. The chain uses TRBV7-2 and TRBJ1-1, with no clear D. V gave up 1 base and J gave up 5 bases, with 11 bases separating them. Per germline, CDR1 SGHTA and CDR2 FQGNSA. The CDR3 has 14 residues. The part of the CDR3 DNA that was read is TGTGCCAGCAGCTTAGACAGAGGGCGAACTGAA. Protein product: CASSLDRGRTE. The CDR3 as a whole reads CASSLDRGRTEAFF. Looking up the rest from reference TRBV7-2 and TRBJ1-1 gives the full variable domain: GAGVSQSPSNKVTEKGKDVELRCDPISGHTALYWYRQSLGQGLEFLIYFQGNSAPDKSGLPSDRFSAERTGGSVSTLTIQRTQQEDSAVYLCASSLDRGRTEAFFGQGTRLTVV.

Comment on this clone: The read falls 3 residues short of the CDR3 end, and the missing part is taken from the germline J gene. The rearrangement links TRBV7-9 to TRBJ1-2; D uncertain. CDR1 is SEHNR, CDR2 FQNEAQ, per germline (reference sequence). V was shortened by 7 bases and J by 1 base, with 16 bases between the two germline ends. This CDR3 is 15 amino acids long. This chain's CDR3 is CASTPLRSRNYGYTF. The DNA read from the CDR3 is TGTGCCAGCACCCCGTTGCGAAGTCGTAACTATGGC.

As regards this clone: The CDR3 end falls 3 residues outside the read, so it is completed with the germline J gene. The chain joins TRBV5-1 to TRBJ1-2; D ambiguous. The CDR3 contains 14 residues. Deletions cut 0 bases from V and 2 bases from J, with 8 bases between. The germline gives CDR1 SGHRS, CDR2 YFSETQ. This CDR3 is CASSLEGNNYGYTF. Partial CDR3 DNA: TGCGCCAGCAGCTTGGAGGGTAACAACTATGGC.

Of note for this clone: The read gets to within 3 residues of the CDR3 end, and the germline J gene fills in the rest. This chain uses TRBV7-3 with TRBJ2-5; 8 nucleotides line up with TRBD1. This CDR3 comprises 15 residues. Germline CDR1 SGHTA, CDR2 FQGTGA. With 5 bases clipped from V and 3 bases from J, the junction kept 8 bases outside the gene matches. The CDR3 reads CASSDPTGEEETQYF. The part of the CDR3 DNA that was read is TGTGCCAGCAGCGACCCGACAGGGGAGGAAGAGACC.

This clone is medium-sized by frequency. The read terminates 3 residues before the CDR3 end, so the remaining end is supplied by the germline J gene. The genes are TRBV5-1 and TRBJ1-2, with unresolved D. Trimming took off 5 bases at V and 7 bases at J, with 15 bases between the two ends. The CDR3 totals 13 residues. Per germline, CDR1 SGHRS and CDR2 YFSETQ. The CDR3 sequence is CASRLEGMSGYTF. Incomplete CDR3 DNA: TGCGCCAGCAGATTAGAGGGCATGAGTGGC.

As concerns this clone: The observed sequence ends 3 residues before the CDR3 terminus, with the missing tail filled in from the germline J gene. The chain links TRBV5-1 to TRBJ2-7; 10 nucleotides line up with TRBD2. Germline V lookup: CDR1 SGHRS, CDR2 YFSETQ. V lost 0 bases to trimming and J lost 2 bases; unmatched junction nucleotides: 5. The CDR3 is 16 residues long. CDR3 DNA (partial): TGCGCCAGCAGCTTGGTGGAGCGGGGGGGGCCCTACGAG. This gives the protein CASSLVERGGPYE. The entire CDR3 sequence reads CASSLVERGGPYEQYF.

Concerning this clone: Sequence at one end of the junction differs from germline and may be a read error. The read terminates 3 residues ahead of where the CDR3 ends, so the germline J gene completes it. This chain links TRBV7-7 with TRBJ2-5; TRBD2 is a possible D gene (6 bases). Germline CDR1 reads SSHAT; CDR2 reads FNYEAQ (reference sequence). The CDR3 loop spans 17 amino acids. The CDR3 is CASGLGVAAGQRETQYF. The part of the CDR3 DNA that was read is TGTGCCAGCGGCTTAGGGGTAGCGGCGGGGCAGAGAGAGACC.

The covered CDR3 bases are TGCGCCAGCAGCTTGGGGGCCACTAGCGTGTCCTACGAG. Translated: CASSLGATSVSYE. The entire CDR3 protein is CASSLGATSVSYEQYF. The rearrangement links TRBV5-1 to TRBJ2-7; 7 bases line up with TRBD2. From the germline J gene comes the end of the CDR3, since the read stops 3 residues before it. This CDR3 spans 16 amino acids. CDR1 and CDR2 (germline): SGHRS, YFSETQ. V was clipped by 0 bases and J by 1 base; unmatched bases: 7.

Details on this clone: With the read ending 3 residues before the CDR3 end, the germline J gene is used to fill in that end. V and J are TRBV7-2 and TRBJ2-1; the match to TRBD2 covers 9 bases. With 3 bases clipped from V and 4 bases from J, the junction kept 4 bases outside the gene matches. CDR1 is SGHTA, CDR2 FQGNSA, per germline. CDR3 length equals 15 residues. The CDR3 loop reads CASSFPSGMYNEQFF. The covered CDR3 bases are TGTGCCAGCAGCTTCCCTAGCGGGATGTACAATGAG.

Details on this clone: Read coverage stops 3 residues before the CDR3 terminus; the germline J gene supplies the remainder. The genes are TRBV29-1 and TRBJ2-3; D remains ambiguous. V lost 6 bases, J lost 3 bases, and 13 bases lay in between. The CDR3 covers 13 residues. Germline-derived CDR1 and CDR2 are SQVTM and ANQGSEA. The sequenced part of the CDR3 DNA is TGCAGCGTGTCTCGACACGATACAGATACG. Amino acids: CSVSRHDTDT. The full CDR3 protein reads CSVSRHDTDTQYF.

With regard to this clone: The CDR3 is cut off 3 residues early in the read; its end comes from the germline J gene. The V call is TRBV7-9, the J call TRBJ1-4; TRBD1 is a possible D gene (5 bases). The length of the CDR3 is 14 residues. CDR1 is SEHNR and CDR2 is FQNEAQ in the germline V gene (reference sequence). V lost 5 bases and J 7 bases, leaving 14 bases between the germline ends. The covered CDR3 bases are TGTGCCAGCAGCACTTCAGGGTCTGGTGAAAAA. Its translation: CASSTSGSGEK. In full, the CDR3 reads CASSTSGSGEKLFF.

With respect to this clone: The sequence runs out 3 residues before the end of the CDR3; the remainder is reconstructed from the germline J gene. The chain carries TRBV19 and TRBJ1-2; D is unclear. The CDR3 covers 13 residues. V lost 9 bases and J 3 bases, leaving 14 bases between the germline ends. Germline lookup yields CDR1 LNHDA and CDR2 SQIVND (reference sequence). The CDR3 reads CASRKDGDYGYTF. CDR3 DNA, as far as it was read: TGTGCCAGCAGGAAAGACGGCGACTATGGC. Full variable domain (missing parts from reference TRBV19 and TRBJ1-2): DGGITQSPKYLFRKEGQNVTLSCEQNLNHDAMYWYRQDPGQGLRLIYYSQIVNDFQKGDIAEGYSVSREKKESFPLTVTSAQKNPTAFYLCASRKDGDYGYTFGSGTRLTVV.